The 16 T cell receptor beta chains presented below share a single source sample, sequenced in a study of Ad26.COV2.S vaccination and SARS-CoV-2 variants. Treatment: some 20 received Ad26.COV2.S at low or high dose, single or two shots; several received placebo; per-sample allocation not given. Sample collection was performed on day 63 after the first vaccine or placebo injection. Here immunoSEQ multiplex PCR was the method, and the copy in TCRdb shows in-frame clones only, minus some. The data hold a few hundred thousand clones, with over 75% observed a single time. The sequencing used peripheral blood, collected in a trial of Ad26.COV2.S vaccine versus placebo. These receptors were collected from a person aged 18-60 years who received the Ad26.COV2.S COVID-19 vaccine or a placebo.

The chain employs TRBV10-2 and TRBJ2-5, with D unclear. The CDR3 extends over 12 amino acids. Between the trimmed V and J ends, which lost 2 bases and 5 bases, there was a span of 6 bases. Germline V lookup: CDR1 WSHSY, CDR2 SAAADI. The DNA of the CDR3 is TGCGCCAGCAGTGAGACCCTGGAGACCCAGTACTTC. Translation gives CASSETLETQYF.

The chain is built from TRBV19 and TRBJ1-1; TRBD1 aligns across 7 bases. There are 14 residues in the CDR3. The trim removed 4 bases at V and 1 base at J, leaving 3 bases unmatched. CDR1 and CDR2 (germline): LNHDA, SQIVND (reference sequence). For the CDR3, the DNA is TGTGCCAGTAGTAAGAGACAGGGGAACACTGAAGCTTTCTTT. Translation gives CASSKRQGNTEAFF.

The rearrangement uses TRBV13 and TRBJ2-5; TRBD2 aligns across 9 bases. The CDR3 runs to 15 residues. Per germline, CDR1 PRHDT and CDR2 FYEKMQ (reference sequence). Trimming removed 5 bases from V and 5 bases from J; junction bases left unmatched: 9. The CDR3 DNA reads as TGTGCCAGCAGCAAAAGACTAGCGGCTGAGGAGACCCAGTACTTC. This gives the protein CASSKRLAAEETQYF.

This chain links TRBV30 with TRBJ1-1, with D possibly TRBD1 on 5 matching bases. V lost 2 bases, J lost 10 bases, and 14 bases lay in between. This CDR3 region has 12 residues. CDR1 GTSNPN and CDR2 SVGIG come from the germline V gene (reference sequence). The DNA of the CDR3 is TGTGCCTGGAGTTCGGGGCCATCGAGAGCTTTCTTT. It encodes CAWSSGPSRAFF.

The CDR3 DNA is TGTGCCAGCAGTTCGCGGACAGGGGAAGCTTTCTTT. Protein: CASSSRTGEAFF. The chain couples TRBV6-2 or TRBV6-3 to TRBJ1-1, with 8 bases matching TRBD1. The germline CDR1 and CDR2 sequences are MNHEY and SVGEGT. V was clipped by 4 bases and J by 8 bases; unmatched bases: 3. CDR3 length equals 12 residues.

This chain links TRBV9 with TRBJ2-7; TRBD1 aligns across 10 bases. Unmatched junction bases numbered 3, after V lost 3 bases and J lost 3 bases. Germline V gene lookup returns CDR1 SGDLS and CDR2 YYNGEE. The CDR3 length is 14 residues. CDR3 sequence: CASSARDRGYEQYF. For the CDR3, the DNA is TGTGCCAGCAGCGCACGGGACAGGGGCTACGAGCAGTACTTC. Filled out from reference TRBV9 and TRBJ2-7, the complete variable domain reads DSGVTQTPKHLITATGQRVTLRCSPRSGDLSVYWYQQSLDQGLQFLIQYYNGEERAKGNILERFSAQQFPDLHSELNLSSLELGDSALYFCASSARDRGYEQYFGPGTRLTVT.

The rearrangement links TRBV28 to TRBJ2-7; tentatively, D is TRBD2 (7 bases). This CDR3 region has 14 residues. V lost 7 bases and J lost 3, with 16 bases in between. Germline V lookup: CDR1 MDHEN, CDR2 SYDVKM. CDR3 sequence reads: CASTRVGGRYEQYF. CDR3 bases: TGTGCCAGCACTCGGGTCGGGGGGCGCTACGAGCAGTACTTC.

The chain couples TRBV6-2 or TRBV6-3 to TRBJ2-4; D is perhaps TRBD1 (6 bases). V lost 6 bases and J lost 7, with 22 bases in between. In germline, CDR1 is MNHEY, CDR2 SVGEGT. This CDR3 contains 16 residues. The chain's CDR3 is CASSKTGSPYGNIQYF. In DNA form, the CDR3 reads TGTGCCAGCAGCAAAACAGGGTCCCCCTATGGGAACATTCAGTACTTC.

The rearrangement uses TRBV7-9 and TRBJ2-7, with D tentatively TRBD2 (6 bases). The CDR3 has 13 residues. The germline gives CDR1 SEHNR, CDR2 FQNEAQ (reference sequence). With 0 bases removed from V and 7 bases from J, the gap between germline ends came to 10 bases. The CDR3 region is CASSLAGGLEQYF. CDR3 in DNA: TGTGCCAGCAGCTTAGCGGGGGGTTTAGAGCAGTACTTC.

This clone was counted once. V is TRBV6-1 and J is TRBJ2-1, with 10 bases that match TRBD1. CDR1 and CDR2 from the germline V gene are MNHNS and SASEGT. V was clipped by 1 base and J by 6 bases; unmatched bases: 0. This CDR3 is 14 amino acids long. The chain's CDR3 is CASSEGTGGNEQFF. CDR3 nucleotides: TGTGCCAGCAGTGAAGGGACAGGGGGCAATGAGCAGTTCTTC.

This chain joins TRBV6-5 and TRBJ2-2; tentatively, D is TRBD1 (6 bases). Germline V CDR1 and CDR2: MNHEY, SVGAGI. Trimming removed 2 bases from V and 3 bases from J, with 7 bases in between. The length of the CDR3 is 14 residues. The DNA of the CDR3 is TGTGCCAGCAGTTACAGACAGGACACCGGGGAGCTGTTTTTT. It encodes CASSYRQDTGELFF.

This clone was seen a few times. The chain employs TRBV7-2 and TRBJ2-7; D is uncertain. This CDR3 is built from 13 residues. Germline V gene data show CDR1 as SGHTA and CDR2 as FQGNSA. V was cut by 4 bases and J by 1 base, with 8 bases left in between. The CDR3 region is CASSYLPSYEQYF. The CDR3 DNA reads TGTGCCAGCAGCTACCTACCATCCTACGAGCAGTACTTC.

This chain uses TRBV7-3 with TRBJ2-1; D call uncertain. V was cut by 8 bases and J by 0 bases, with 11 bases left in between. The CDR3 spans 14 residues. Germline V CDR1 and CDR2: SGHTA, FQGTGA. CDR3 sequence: CASGQDSSYNEQFF. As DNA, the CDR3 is TGTGCCAGCGGGCAGGATAGCTCCTACAATGAGCAGTTCTTC.

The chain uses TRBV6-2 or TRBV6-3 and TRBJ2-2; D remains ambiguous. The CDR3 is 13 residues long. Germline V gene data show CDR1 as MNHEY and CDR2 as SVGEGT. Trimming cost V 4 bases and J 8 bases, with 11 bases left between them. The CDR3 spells CASSFVAVGELFF. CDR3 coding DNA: TGTGCCAGCAGTTTTGTAGCAGTTGGGGAGCTGTTTTTT.

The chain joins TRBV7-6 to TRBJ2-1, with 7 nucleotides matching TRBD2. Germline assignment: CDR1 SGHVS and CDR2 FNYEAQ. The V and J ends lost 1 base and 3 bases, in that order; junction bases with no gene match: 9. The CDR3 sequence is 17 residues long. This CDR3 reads CASSLGPGLADYNEQFF. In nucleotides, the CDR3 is TGTGCCAGCAGCTTAGGCCCCGGTCTAGCGGACTACAATGAGCAGTTCTTC.

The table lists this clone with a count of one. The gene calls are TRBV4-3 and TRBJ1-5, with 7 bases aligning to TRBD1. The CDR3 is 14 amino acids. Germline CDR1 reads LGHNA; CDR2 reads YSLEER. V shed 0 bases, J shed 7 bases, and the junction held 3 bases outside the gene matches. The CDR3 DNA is TGCGCCAGCAGCCAAGACAGGGGGGAACAGCCCCAGCATTTT. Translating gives CASSQDRGEQPQHF.